These 3 T cell receptor beta chains were sequenced from one sample in a study of blood T cells in healthy people across ages. A second 7 to 11 cycle PCR used barcoded and J-beta primers. TCRdb passed the 5' RACE reads through MiXCR, listing each CDR3 protein once. The table has approximately 800,000 distinct CDR3 sequences, 20% to 25% seen once. This sample also belongs to another study, concerning T cells of mothers and their children.

Material for sequencing was blood. The origin of the receptors is a boy between 10 and 17 years old in good health.

This clonotype was counted only a few times. The V call is TRBV3-1, the J call TRBJ2-5; D assignment may be TRBD1 or TRBD2 (6 bases each). The length of the CDR3 is 15 residues. With 2 bases removed from V and 11 bases from J, the gap between germline ends came to 21 bases. CDR1 and CDR2 from the germline V gene are LGHDT and YNNKEL (reference sequence). The CDR3 loop reads CASSQLVGRGGEQYF. Written as DNA, the CDR3 is TGTGCCAGCAGCCAATTGGTCGGCAGGGGAGGAGAGCAGTACTTC.

The chain links TRBV14 to TRBJ2-1; tentatively, D is TRBD2 (6 bases). The CDR3 loop spans 15 amino acids. Trimming took 2 bases from V and 9 from J, leaving 17 bases between them. Germline values: CDR1 SGHDN, CDR2 FVKESK. The CDR3 is CASSQHGGGYGEQFF. The CDR3 DNA reads as TGTGCCAGCAGCCAACATGGAGGAGGGTATGGTGAGCAGTTCTTC.

This clonotype was seen a single time. J is TRBJ2-2 and V is TRBV27, with a possible D match to TRBD2 (5 bases). The CDR3 runs to 16 residues. Germline V lookup: CDR1 MNHEY, CDR2 SMNVEV (reference sequence). V gave up 3 bases and J gave up 7 bases, with 18 bases separating them. The chain's CDR3 is CASSFGPGFRDGELFF. DNA of the CDR3: TGTGCCAGCAGTTTTGGTCCGGGGTTTCGGGACGGGGAGCTGTTTTTT.